This T cell receptor (beta chain) was recorded in a study of T cells in Graves' hyperthyroidism and ophthalmopathy. This CDR3 contains 19 residues. V lost 5 bases, J lost 0 bases, and 12 bases stayed unmatched. Germline assignment: CDR1 SGHTA and CDR2 FQGTGA. Using RNA transcripts as the source, TCR beta CDR3 regions were amplified. First-round RT-PCR of the TCR CDR3 relied on the HTBI primer set. TCRdb ran MiXCR on the multiplex PCR reads and lists one entry per CDR3 protein. The repertoire holds under 800,000 distinct CDR3 sequences, with about 14% as singletons. This clonotype was seen more than once but under ten times. Uncontrolled infection, other autoimmune disease, pregnancy or lactation barred patients from enrollment.

This sequence was found in a woman between 18 and 30 years old with Graves' hyperthyroidism. The sequenced sample was blood. The chain links TRBV7-3 to TRBJ2-1; 11 bases line up with TRBD2. The CDR3, as DNA: TGTGCCAGCAGCCCAGGACTAGCGGGTTCTATTAGCTCCTACAATGAGCAGTTCTTC. Translated: CASSPGLAGSISSYNEQFF.